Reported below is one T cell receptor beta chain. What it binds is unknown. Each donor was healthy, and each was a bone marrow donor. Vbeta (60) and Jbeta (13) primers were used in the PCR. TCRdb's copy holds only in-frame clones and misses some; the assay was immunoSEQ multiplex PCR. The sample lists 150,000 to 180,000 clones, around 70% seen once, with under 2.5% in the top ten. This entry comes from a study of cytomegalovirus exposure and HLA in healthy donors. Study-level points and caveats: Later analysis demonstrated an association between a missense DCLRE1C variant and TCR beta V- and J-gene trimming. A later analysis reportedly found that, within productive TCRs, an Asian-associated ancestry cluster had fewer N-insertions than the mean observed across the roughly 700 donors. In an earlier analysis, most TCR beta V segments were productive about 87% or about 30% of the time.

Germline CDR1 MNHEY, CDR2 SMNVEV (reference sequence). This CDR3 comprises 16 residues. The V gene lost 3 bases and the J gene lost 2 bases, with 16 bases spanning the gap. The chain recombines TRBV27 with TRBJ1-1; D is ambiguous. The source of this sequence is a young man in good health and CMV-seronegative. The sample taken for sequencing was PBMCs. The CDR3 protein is CASSFTGDTFNTEAFF. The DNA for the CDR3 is TGTGCCAGCAGTTTTACCGGGGATACATTTAACACTGAAGCTTTCTTT.